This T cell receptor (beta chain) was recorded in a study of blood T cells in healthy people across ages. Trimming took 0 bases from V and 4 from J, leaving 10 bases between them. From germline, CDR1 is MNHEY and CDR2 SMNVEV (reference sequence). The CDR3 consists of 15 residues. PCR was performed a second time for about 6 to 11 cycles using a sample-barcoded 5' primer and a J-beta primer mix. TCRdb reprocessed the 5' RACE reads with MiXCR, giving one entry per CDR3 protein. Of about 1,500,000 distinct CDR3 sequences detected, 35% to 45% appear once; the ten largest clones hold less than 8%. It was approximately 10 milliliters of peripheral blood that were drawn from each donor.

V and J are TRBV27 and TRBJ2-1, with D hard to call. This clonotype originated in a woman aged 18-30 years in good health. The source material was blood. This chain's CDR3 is CASSLSAYAYNEQFF. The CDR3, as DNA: TGTGCCAGCAGTTTATCAGCCTACGCTTACAATGAGCAGTTCTTC.